This section outlines one T cell receptor (beta chain) sequence together with its context. This sample was included in a study of technical replicates of blood from a few donors. This CDR3 spans 14 amino acids. CDR1 ENHRY and CDR2 SYGVKD come from the germline V gene. After removal of 9 bases from V and 2 bases from J, the junction contained 7 bases not matched to a gene. Only in-frame clones appear in the TCRdb table, and some are missing; sequencing was by immunoSEQ multiplex PCR. Of some 80,000 clones in the sample, nearly 97% are singletons; the top ten hold about 0.37%. The sequencing input was T cells isolated from PBMCs. V and J are TRBV10-3 and TRBJ2-1; TRBD1 aligns across 7 bases. The receptor's source is a human donor in good health. The CDR3 bases are TGTGCCATTAATACCGGGACAGCCTACAATGAGCAGTTCTTC. Translated, it gives CAINTGTAYNEQFF.